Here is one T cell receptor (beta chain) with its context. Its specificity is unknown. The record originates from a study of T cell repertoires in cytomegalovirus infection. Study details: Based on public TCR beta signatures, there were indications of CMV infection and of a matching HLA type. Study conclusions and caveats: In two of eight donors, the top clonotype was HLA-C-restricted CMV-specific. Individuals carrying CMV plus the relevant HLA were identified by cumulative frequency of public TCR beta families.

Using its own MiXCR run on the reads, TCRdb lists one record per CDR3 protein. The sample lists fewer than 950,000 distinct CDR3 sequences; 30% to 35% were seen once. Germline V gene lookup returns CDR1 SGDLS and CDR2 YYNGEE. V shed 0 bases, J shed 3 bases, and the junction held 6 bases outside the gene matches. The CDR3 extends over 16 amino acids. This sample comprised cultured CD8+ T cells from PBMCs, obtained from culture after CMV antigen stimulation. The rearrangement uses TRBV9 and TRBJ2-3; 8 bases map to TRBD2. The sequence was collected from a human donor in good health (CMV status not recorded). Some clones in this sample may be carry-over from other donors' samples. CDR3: CASSVETGGRTDTQYF. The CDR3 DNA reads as TGTGCCAGCAGCGTAGAAACGGGGGGGCGAACAGATACGCAGTATTTT.